The 10 T cell receptor beta chains presented below share a single source sample, sequenced in a study of cytomegalovirus exposure and HLA in healthy donors. Vbeta (60) and Jbeta (13) primers were used in the PCR. Repertoires were generated with immunoSEQ multiplex PCR, while TCRdb's copy carries only in-frame clones and drops some. The sample lists 160,000 or so clones, about 80% seen once, with roughly 10% in the top ten. The sample comprised PBMCs. These receptors were obtained from a young man in good health and CMV-seropositive.

This chain's CDR3 is CASSLDQGPPPQHF. For the CDR3, the DNA is TGTGCCAGCAGCTTGGATCAGGGCCCCCCGCCCCAGCATTTT. V gene TRBV5-5 combines with J gene TRBJ1-5, with D possibly TRBD1 on 5 matching bases. The CDR3 covers 14 residues. The V gene lost 0 bases and the J gene lost 9 bases, with 13 bases spanning the gap. Germline CDR1 SGHKS, CDR2 YYEKEE (reference sequence).

V and J are TRBV30 and TRBJ1-5; no firm D call. The CDR3 has 13 residues. CDR1 GTSNPN and CDR2 SVGIG come from the germline V gene (reference sequence). Trimming cost V 2 bases and J 4 bases, with 9 bases left between them. CDR3 sequence (DNA): TGTGCCTGGAGTATTGCGGGGAATCAGCCCCAGCATTTT. This sequence encodes CAWSIAGNQPQHF. The complete variable domain, with remaining parts taken from reference TRBV30 and TRBJ1-5, reads SQTIHQWPATLVQPVGSPLSLECTVEGTSNPNLYWYRQAAGRGLQLLFYSVGIGQISSEVPQNLSASRPQDRQFILSSKKLLLSDSGFYLCAWSIAGNQPQHFGDGTRLSIL.

The chain carries TRBV5-6 and TRBJ1-2, with D unclear. Germline V lookup: CDR1 SGHDT, CDR2 YYEEEE. Trimming left V 0 bases short and J 2 bases short, with 11 bases between. The CDR3 consists of 15 residues. As DNA, the CDR3 is TGTGCCAGCAGCTTGGATCTTCTGTCGAACTATGGCTACACCTTC. Its protein product is CASSLDLLSNYGYTF.

In its sample, this clone was seen a few times. This rearrangement joins TRBV6-6 to TRBJ2-3; no reliable D call. CDR1 is MNHNY and CDR2 is SVGAGI in the germline V gene (reference sequence). The V and J ends lost 2 bases and 4 bases respectively, with 16 bases between them. This CDR3 is built from 16 residues. DNA of the CDR3: TGTGCCAGCAGTTACCCCCCCCTCACAACCCCAGATACGCAGTATTTT. It codes for CASSYPPLTTPDTQYF.

The sample holds a few counts of this clone. The rearrangement uses TRBV9 and TRBJ1-1; tentatively, D is TRBD1 (5 bases). There are 12 residues in the CDR3. Trimming left V 3 bases short and J 3 bases short, with 6 bases between. CDR1 is SGDLS and CDR2 is YYNGEE in the germline V gene. The CDR3 DNA reads TGTGCCAGCAGCGGGGGGGACACTGAAGCTTTCTTT. This sequence encodes CASSGGDTEAFF.

The CDR3 spells CASSQEQVTYNSPLHF. CDR3 DNA sequence: TGCGCCAGCAGCCAAGAACAGGTTACCTATAATTCACCCCTCCACTTT. This chain uses TRBV4-1 with TRBJ1-6; possible D gene TRBD1, 5 bases. There are 16 residues in the CDR3. Trimming took 0 bases from V and 2 from J, leaving 8 bases between them. CDR1 MGHRA and CDR2 YSYEKL come from the germline V gene.

The chain recombines TRBV19 with TRBJ1-2; TRBD1 matches 8 bases. The V segment lost 4 bases and the J segment 4 bases; nucleotides outside the gene matches: 8. The CDR3 contains 15 residues. The germline gives CDR1 LNHDA, CDR2 SQIVND (reference sequence). The CDR3 here is CASSTSGGIIYGYTF. CDR3 coding DNA: TGTGCCAGTAGTACCTCAGGGGGCATCATCTATGGCTACACCTTC. Looking up the rest from reference TRBV19 and TRBJ1-2 gives the full variable domain: DGGITQSPKYLFRKEGQNVTLSCEQNLNHDAMYWYRQDPGQGLRLIYYSQIVNDFQKGDIAEGYSVSREKKESFPLTVTSAQKNPTAFYLCASSTSGGIIYGYTFGSGTRLTVV.

The J gene is TRBJ2-2, the V gene TRBV10-3; a possible D gene is TRBD1 (5 bases). The CDR3 sequence is 13 residues long. Germline V gene sequence: CDR1 ENHRY, CDR2 SYGVKD. Trimming left V 6 bases short and J 9 bases short, with 14 bases between. Here the CDR3 DNA reads TGTGCCATCAGCGACCCGACAGTAAGGGAGCTGTTTTTT. This sequence encodes CAISDPTVRELFF.

The gene calls are TRBV4-3 and TRBJ2-2, with D possibly TRBD1 on 7 matching bases. Deletions cut 4 bases from V and 4 bases from J, with 16 bases between. Germline CDR1 reads LGHNA; CDR2 reads YSLEER. The CDR3 is 16 residues long. CDR3 sequence: CASSPQTGRSTGELFF. The DNA of the CDR3 is TGCGCCAGCAGCCCTCAGACAGGGAGGAGCACCGGGGAGCTGTTTTTT.

The genes are TRBV9 and TRBJ2-7; 9 bases match TRBD1. In germline, CDR1 is SGDLS, CDR2 YYNGEE. This CDR3 is built from 17 residues. V lost 0 bases and J lost 3; bases outside the gene matches: 10. CDR3 amino acids: CASSVGPTGTGFYEQYF. CDR3 DNA sequence: TGTGCCAGCAGCGTAGGACCCACCGGGACAGGGTTCTACGAGCAGTACTTC.